A single sample is the source of the 4 T cell receptor beta chains below, sequenced in a study of regulatory T cells in long-lasting Graves disease. Time point indicated: newly diagnosed GD, antithyroid drugs for less than 3 months. PBMC RNA was the source of the TCR library. In building TCR beta libraries, iRepertoire HTBI primers were used together with Arm-PCR of CDR3 regions. TCRdb re-analysed the multiplex PCR reads in MiXCR, keeping a single row per CDR3 protein. The repertoire holds about 350,000 distinct CDR3 sequences, with about 16% as singletons. The same sample was also used in a study of T cells in Graves' hyperthyroidism and ophthalmopathy.

The sample was peripheral blood mononuclear cells (PBMCs), taken at new diagnosis, from a patient treated with antithyroid drugs. These receptors were taken from a woman under 30 with Graves disease.

This clonotype was recorded many times. The chain couples TRBV11-2 to TRBJ2-7; no clear D. The CDR3 contains 13 residues. V was trimmed by 6 bases and J by 1 base, leaving 10 bases between them. Germline V lookup: CDR1 SGHAT, CDR2 FQNNGV. The CDR3 DNA reads as TGTGCCAGCAGAGTGTGGGGATCCTACGAGCAGTACTTC. The encoded protein is CASRVWGSYEQYF.

The chain uses TRBV6-1 and TRBJ2-2; 8 bases match TRBD2. The J segment lost 1 base and the V segment lost 10 bases, leaving 5 bases of the junction unmatched. Germline V gene lookup returns CDR1 MNHNS and CDR2 SASEGT. The CDR3 runs 14 residues. The CDR3 protein is CAIGGALNTGELFF. CDR3 sequence (DNA): TGTGCCATCGGGGGGGCGCTGAACACCGGGGAGCTGTTTTTT.

Concerning this clonotype itself: Given a much more abundant clone one base away, this may be a read error. V usage is TRBV6-5 and J usage is TRBJ2-1, with TRBD2 as a possible D gene (5 bases). The ends were cut back, 4 bases at V and 8 bases at J, with 18 bases in the middle. The CDR3 totals 15 residues. Germline V gene data show CDR1 as MNHEY and CDR2 as SVGAGI. The CDR3 sequence: CASSSIARASDEQFF. CDR3 DNA sequence: TGTGCCAGCAGTTCGATCGCGCGGGCCTCCGATGAGCAGTTCTTC.

The rearrangement joins TRBV6-1 to TRBJ2-6; weak D call: TRBD1 (6 bases). The CDR3 runs 16 residues. CDR1 is MNHNS, CDR2 SASEGT, per germline. Deletions cut 7 bases from V and 2 bases from J, with 15 bases between. The CDR3, as DNA: TGTGCCAGCACAACCGGGACAAGGGCTGGGGCCAACGTCCTGACTTTC. Its protein is CASTTGTRAGANVLTF.